The entry that follows covers one T cell receptor beta chain sequence. The antigen is undetermined. The entry originates in a study of graft-versus-host responses after intestinal transplantation. Findings and caveats of the study: The authors found GvH clones in recipient marrow, some appearing first in ileum or blood.

V trimming: 5 bases; J trimming: 8 bases; junction bases outside the gene matches: 12. From germline, CDR1 is MNHEY and CDR2 SMNVEV (reference sequence). There are 15 residues in the CDR3. Sequencing used immunoSEQ multiplex PCR; TCRdb keeps in-frame clones, though not all of them. The sample records tens of thousands of clones, 90% being singletons. J is TRBJ1-2 and V is TRBV27; 9 positions agree with TRBD1. This TCR came from a human donor who was the organ donor for an intestinal transplant. This specimen consisted of unstimulated CD8+ T cells sorted from spleen or lymph node cells, obtained before transplant. CDR3 loop: CASSLRLGQGWGYTF. The CDR3 DNA reads as TGTGCCAGCAGTCTTCGTCTGGGACAGGGCTGGGGCTACACCTTC.